The subject of this entry is one T cell receptor (beta chain). This sample is drawn from a study of blood T cell repertoires in COVID-19. Study details: The study drew acute and convalescent COVID-19 samples from the United States, Italy and Spain. The cDNA or gDNA used as material had been derived from T cells, B-cell-depleted T cells, or PBMCs.

V was shortened by 3 bases and J by 2 bases, with 14 bases between the two germline ends. The germline gives CDR1 MNHEY, CDR2 SVGAGI. The CDR3 contains 15 residues. Only in-frame clones appear in the TCRdb table, and some are missing; sequencing was by immunoSEQ multiplex PCR. The data contain fewer than 50,000 clones, 84% of them seen just once; the ten biggest clones take up approximately 7.6%. The receptor was derived from a human donor in a cohort sampled during active COVID-19. Sequenced material: peripheral blood. The genes are TRBV6-5 and TRBJ2-7; perhaps TRBD1 as D (6 bases). The CDR3 nucleotides are TGTGCCAGCAGTTATGGGACACATAAAGCCTACGAGCAGTACTTC. This translates into CASSYGTHKAYEQYF.